One T cell receptor beta chain is described in this entry. The clone's antigen remains unknown. No base-level quality is on record; no much larger clone is a single base apart. This sample stems from a study of T cell responses to AZD1222 COVID-19 vaccine (dated by TCRdb to the early 2020s). As for the study more broadly: A total of under 250 trial participants underwent TCR sequencing, of whom around 210 had received two doses of AZD1222 and 26 had received two doses of the MenACWY control vaccine. Trial participants were enrolled by age into 18-55, 56-69 and 70-plus year subgroups, with 148, 28 and 57 TCR-sequenced participants respectively. General conclusions and limits of the study: Most participants were white British and females outnumbered males, and the authors suggested that clonal diversity may have been underestimated. Epitopes outside the regions mutated in the B.1.351 and B.1.1.7 variants were reportedly recognized by nearly half of the unique spike-specific TCRs. The whole spike protein was spanned by vaccine-associated CD4 TCRs, and dominant responses were seen in regions 160-218 and 743-854. Spike-specific TCR breadth and depth rose significantly after two AZD1222 doses compared with day 0 and with MenACWY recipients. Because no day 14 peak-response samples were available, the repertoires could be characterized only after the peak T cell response. Conclusions about previously exposed vaccinees are limited, since just five or six AZD1222 recipients were seropositive for SARS-CoV-2 at baseline. The 56-69-year group was small, and its depth increase did not reach significance, likely because of low power.

The CDR3 measures 12 amino acids from cysteine to phenylalanine. Left in the record is the CDR3 DNA by itself, 36 bases read in frame from the first base. The CDR1 and CDR2 encoded by the germline V gene are SGHTA and FQGNSA. The trim is 1 base for V and 8 bases for J, with a gap of 6 bases between the germline ends. The CDR3 regions of human TCRbeta chains were analyzed by immunosequencing. The authors' pipeline ran thus. TCRs in the repertoires were matched against a reference library of SARS-CoV-2-specific TCRs that had been generated with the MIRA antigen-specificity platform. Breadth was defined as the fraction of unique TCRs that were SARS-CoV-2-associated. Depth was defined as the fraction of total T cells that were SARS-CoV-2-associated. Using the MIRA data, every spike-specific TCR was mapped to the spike region that the TCR reacted to and assigned to either a CD4 or a CD8 class. Log10-transformed breadth and depth values were compared by one-way ANOVA with Sidak's multiple comparisons tests. TCRdb took this table from immuneACCESS and kept in-frame rearrangements with V and J called. Such tables lack part of the clones; where checked against another copy, unresolved V genes explain under half of the gap, and the rest is unexplained. V and J calls and clone size are as listed in that table; D and trimming were resolved from the DNA. The sample table contains fewer than 150,000 clones; only one count was recorded for approximately 90% of them. The ten largest clonotypes hold about a tenth of the sample.

Interpreted using the paper, the time point label stands for: about 28 days (+/-7) after the second vaccine dose. Because spike-specific TCR depth and breadth did not differ between the two schedules, AZD1222 recipients who got a second dose at roughly 4 weeks were pooled with those who got a second dose at roughly 12 weeks. Vaccinee samples came from UK trials COV001 and COV002, including a single-blind randomized controlled phase 2/3 trial of AZD1222 (ChAdOx1 nCoV-19) in healthy adults. For TCRbeta chain sequencing, PBMC samples from trial participants were taken at day 0 and at day 28 after the second dose.

The source material was peripheral blood, sampled 28 days after the second AZD1222 dose. The V gene is TRBV7-2 and the J gene is TRBJ2-1, with a tentative D call of TRBD1 or TRBD2, each matching 5 bases. The clonotype comes from an adult who received the AZD1222 COVID-19 vaccine. This receptor carries the CDR3 CASSLGGYEQFF. Here is the DNA: TGTGCCAGCAGCTTAGGGGGGTATGAGCAGTTCTTC.